Detailed here is one T cell receptor beta chain. Antigen: not known. V dropped 8 bases and J dropped 4; count of bases not matched to a gene: 6. CDR3 length: 14 amino acids. Germline assignment: CDR1 SEHNR and CDR2 FQNEAQ (reference sequence). The sample originates from a study of OX40 agonist ivuxolimab in advanced cancers. About the study: The group had a mean age of around 64 years, ranged from about 20 to 79, and was 82.7% male. Past anti-PD-1, anti-PD-L1 or anti-CTLA-4 therapy was accepted, and 30% to 45% had received some.

Whole-study results and caveats: On average, CD8+ T cells had more expanded clones than CD4+.

Using immunoSEQ multiplex PCR, the repertoire was profiled, and TCRdb retains in-frame clones only, with some absent. The sample lists about 75,000 clones; roughly nine tenths were seen once. This clonotype was obtained from an adult with an advanced solid tumor such as melanoma, head and neck, liver or kidney cancer. The chain uses TRBV7-9 and TRBJ2-2; 8 nucleotides line up with TRBD1. Sequenced here: CD4+ or CD8+ T cells sorted from blood, sampled in a trial of the OX40 agonist ivuxolimab. The CDR3 protein is CASYQGAGTGELFF. As DNA, the CDR3 is TGTGCCAGCTACCAGGGGGCGGGCACCGGGGAGCTGTTTTTT.